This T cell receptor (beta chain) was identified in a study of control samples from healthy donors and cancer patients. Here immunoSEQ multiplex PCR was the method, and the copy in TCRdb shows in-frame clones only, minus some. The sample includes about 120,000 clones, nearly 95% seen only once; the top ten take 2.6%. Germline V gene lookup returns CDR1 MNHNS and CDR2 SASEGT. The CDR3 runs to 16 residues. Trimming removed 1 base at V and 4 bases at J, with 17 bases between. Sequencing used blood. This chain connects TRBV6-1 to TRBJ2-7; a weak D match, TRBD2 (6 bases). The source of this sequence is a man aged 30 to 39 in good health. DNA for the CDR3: TGTGCCAGCAGTGAAGTGGAGGGGATGGGGATTTACGAGCAGTACTTC. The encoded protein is CASSEVEGMGIYEQYF.